This T cell receptor (beta chain) appears in the sequencing data of a study of glioma-infiltrating T cells. Turning to the study itself: WHO grade II oligodendrogliomas or astrocytomas, plus non-recurrent WHO grade IV glioblastomas, were sampled.

Amplification of TCR alpha and beta CDR3 regions from RNA used iRepertoire nested multiplex PCR. TCRdb reanalysed the multiplex PCR reads using MiXCR and keeps one entry per CDR3 protein. Altogether fewer than 500,000 distinct CDR3 sequences are present, about two fifths being singletons, with the ten largest covering approximately 12%. J gave up 4 bases and V 5 bases, and 5 bases lay outside the gene matches. This CDR3 is 14 amino acids long. CDR1 and CDR2 (germline): SGHTA, FQGTGA. The TCR originated in a human donor with low-grade glioma or glioblastoma, undergoing nonglioma brain surgery, or in good health (not recorded which). Specimen: glioma tissue, nonneoplastic brain tissue, or PBMCs (not recorded which). The rearrangement joins TRBV7-3 to TRBJ2-7; 10 bases are a match to TRBD2. The CDR3, as DNA: TGTGCCAGCAGCCCTAGCGGGAGTACGTACGAGCAGTACTTC. It specifies CASSPSGSTYEQYF.